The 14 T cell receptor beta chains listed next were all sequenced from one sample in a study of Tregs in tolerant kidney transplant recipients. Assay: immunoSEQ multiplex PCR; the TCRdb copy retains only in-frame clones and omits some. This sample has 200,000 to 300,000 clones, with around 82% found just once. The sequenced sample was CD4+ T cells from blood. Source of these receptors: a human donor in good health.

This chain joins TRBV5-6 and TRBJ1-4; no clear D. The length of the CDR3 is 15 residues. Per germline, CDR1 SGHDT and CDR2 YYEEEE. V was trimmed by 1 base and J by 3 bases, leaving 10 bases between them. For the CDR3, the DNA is TGTGCCAGCAGCTTGAAGGGTAGGGCTAATGAAAAACTGTTTTTT. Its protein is CASSLKGRANEKLFF. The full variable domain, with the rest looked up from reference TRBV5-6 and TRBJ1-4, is DAGVTQSPTHLIKTRGQQVTLRCSPKSGHDTVSWYQQALGQGPQFIFQYYEEEERQRGNFPDRFSGHQFPNYSSELNVNALLLGDSALYLCASSLKGRANEKLFFGSGTQLSVL.

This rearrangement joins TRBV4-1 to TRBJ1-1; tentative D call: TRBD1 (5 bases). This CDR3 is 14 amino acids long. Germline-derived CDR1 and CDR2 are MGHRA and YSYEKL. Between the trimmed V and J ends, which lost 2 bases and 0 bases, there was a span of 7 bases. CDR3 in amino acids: CASSQPRVNTEAFF. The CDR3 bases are TGCGCCAGCAGCCAACCCAGGGTGAACACTGAAGCTTTCTTT.

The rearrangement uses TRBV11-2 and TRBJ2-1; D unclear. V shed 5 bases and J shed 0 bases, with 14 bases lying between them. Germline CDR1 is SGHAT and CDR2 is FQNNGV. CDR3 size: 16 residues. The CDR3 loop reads CASSRLAESSYNEQFF. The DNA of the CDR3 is TGTGCCAGCAGCCGCTTAGCTGAGAGCTCCTACAATGAGCAGTTCTTC.

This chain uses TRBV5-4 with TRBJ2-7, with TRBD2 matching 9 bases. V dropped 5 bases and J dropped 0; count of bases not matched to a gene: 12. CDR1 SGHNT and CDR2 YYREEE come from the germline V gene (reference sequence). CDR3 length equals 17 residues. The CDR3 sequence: CASRGRGQTSGSYEQYF. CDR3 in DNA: TGTGCCAGCAGAGGCAGGGGTCAGACTAGCGGCTCCTACGAGCAGTACTTC.

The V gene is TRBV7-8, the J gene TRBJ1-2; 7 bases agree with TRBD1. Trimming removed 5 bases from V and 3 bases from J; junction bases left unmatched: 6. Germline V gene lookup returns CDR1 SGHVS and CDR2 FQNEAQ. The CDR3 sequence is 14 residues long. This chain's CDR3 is CASSTRDSDYGYTF. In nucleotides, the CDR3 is TGTGCCAGCAGCACCCGGGACAGCGACTATGGCTACACCTTC.

The CDR3 is CASSRQGVNSPLHF. DNA for the CDR3: TGTGCCAGCAGTCGACAGGGGGTAAATTCACCCCTCCACTTT. The chain carries TRBV6-5 and TRBJ1-6; 9 positions match TRBD1. Germline CDR1 is MNHEY and CDR2 is SVGAGI. The CDR3 is made up of 14 amino acids. The V segment lost 5 bases and the J segment 7 bases; nucleotides outside the gene matches: 3.

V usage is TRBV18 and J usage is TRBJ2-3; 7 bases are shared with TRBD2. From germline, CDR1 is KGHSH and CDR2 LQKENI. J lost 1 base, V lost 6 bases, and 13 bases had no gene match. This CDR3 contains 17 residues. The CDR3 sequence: CASSPPGKAGGTDTQYF. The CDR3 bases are TGTGCCAGCTCGCCCCCGGGAAAGGCGGGAGGCACAGATACGCAGTATTTT.

CDR3 in amino acids: CASSLGDHREPFF. Here the CDR3 DNA reads TGTGCCAGCAGCTTAGGAGACCATAGGGAACCTTTCTTT. V usage is TRBV7-9 and J usage is TRBJ1-1; D is ambiguous. Germline-derived CDR1 and CDR2 are SEHNR and FQNEAQ (reference sequence). The CDR3 covers 13 residues. Trimming left V 1 base short and J 12 bases short, with 15 bases between.

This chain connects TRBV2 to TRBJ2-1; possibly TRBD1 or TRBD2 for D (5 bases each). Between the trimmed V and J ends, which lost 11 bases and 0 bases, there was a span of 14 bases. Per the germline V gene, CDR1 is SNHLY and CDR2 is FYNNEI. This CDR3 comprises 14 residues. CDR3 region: CAQRKGSSYNEQFF. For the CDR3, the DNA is TGTGCCCAAAGGAAGGGGAGCTCCTACAATGAGCAGTTCTTC.

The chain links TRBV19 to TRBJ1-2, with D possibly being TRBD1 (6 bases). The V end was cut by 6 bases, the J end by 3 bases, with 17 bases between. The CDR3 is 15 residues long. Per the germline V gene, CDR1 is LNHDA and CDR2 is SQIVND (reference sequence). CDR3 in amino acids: CASSLGGAPHYGYTF. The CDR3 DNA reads TGTGCCAGTAGCCTGGGGGGCGCTCCCCACTATGGCTACACCTTC.

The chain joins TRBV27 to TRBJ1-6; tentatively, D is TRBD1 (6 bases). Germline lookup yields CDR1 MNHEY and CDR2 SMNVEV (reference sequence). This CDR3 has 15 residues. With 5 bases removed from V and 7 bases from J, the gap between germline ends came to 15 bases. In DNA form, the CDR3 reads TGTGCCAGCAGTCCTTTACAGGGAAGGAATTCACCCCTCCACTTT. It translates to CASSPLQGRNSPLHF.

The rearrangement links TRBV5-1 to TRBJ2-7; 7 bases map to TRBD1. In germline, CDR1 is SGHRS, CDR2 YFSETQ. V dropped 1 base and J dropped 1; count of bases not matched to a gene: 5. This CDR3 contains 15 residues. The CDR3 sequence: CASSLTGVLSYEQYF. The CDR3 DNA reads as TGCGCCAGCAGCTTGACAGGGGTTCTTTCCTACGAGCAGTACTTC.

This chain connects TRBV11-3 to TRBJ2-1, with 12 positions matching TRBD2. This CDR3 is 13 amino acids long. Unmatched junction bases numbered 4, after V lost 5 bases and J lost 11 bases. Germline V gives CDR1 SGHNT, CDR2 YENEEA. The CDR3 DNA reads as TGTGCCAGCAGCCCGGGACTAGCGGGCCAGCAGTTCTTC. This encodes CASSPGLAGQQFF.

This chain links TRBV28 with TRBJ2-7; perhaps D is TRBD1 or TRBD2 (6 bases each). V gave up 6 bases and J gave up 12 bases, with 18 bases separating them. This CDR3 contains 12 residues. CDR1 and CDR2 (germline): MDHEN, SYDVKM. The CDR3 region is CASSRGTSEGYF. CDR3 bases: TGTGCCAGCAGCCGCGGGACATCCGAGGGGTACTTC.